The 8 T cell receptor beta chains presented below share a single source sample, sequenced in a study of STAT5B mutations in CD4+ large granular lymphocyte leukemia. Assay used: immunoSEQ multiplex PCR; TCRdb lists only in-frame clones, some missing. The sample shows tens of thousands of clones, approximately 80% of them seen only once. The sequenced sample was CD4+ T cells from blood buffy coats. Source of these receptors: a human donor in good health.

This clone is a singleton in its sample. The chain carries TRBV2 and TRBJ2-5; D possibly corresponds to TRBD1 (6 bases). The CDR3 spans 12 residues. Germline V gene data show CDR1 as SNHLY and CDR2 as FYNNEI. Deletions cut 4 bases from V and 5 bases from J, with 8 bases between. CDR3 sequence (DNA): TGTGCCAGCAGTGTACAGGGTGAGACCCAGTACTTC. This codes for CASSVQGETQYF.

V and J are TRBV7-2 and TRBJ2-5; D is ambiguous. There are 12 residues in the CDR3. V lost 3 bases to trimming and J lost 0 bases, with 2 bases between them. Per the germline V gene, CDR1 is SGHTA and CDR2 is FQGNSA. CDR3 in amino acids: CASSLYQETQYF. In DNA form, the CDR3 reads TGTGCCAGCAGCTTGTACCAAGAGACCCAGTACTTC. Based on the CDR3 plus reference TRBV7-2 and TRBJ2-5, the full variable domain is GAGVSQSPSNKVTEKGKDVELRCDPISGHTALYWYRQSLGQGLEFLIYFQGNSAPDKSGLPSDRFSAERTGGSVSTLTIQRTQQEDSAVYLCASSLYQETQYFGPGTRLLVL.

This clone showed up just a few times. V is TRBV30 and J is TRBJ1-1; no clear D gene. Trimming removed 0 bases at V and 2 bases at J, with 1 base between. The CDR3 contains 11 residues. CDR1 is GTSNPN, CDR2 SVGIG, per germline (reference sequence). The CDR3 DNA follows: TGTGCCTGGAGTGTAAACACTGAAGCTTTCTTT. Protein sequence: CAWSVNTEAFF.

V usage is TRBV5-5 and J usage is TRBJ1-1; D uncertain. The CDR3 is 14 residues long. The V gene's germline CDR1 is SGHKS and CDR2 YYEKEE (reference sequence). V lost 1 base to trimming and J lost 0 bases, with 7 bases between them. In DNA, the CDR3 is TGTGCCAGCAGCTTGCAGGCAGTGAACACTGAAGCTTTCTTT. Protein product: CASSLQAVNTEAFF.

The chain employs TRBV7-3 and TRBJ1-5; D might be TRBD1 (6 bases). The CDR3 is 14 residues long. Per the germline V gene, CDR1 is SGHTA and CDR2 is FQGTGA. Trimming removed 7 bases from V and 0 bases from J, with 10 bases in between. The CDR3 loop is CASNGQYSNQPQHF. The CDR3 DNA sequence: TGTGCCAGCAACGGACAGTATAGCAATCAGCCCCAGCATTTT.

V gene TRBV10-1 combines with J gene TRBJ1-2; D is uncertain. From germline, CDR1 is WNHNN and CDR2 SYGVQD (reference sequence). V dropped 3 bases and J dropped 4 bases, with 9 bases sitting between them. This CDR3 contains 13 residues. The CDR3 region has the DNA TGCGCCAGCAGTGATGGGGTCGTCTATGGCTACACCTTC. It codes for CASSDGVVYGYTF.

V gene TRBV7-3 combines with J gene TRBJ2-1; D might be TRBD2 (6 bases). This CDR3 contains 14 residues. The ends were cut back, 5 bases at V and 0 bases at J, with 8 bases in the middle. Germline CDR1 SGHTA, CDR2 FQGTGA. CDR3 loop: CASSAGLSYNEQFF. The DNA for the CDR3 is TGTGCCAGCAGCGCGGGACTCTCCTACAATGAGCAGTTCTTC.

V and J are TRBV19 and TRBJ1-1; the match to TRBD1 covers 8 bases. The CDR3 spans 15 residues. The V segment lost 5 bases and the J segment 1 base; nucleotides outside the gene matches: 6. Germline-derived CDR1 and CDR2 are LNHDA and SQIVND (reference sequence). The CDR3 is CASSLWTGKNTEAFF. CDR3 bases: TGTGCCAGTAGTCTTTGGACAGGGAAGAACACTGAAGCTTTCTTT.